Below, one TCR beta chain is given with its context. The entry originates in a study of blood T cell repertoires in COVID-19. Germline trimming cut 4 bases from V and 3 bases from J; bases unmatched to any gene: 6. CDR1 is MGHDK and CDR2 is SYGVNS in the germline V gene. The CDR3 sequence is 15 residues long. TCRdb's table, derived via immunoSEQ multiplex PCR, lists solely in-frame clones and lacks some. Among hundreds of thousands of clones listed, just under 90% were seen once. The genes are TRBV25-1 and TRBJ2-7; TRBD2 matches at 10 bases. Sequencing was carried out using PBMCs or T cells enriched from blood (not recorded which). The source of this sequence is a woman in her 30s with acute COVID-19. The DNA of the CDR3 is TGTGCCAGCAGTGGACAGCGGGGGGGCCACTACGAGCAGTACTTC. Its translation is CASSGQRGGHYEQYF.